This T cell receptor beta chain was identified in a study of cytomegalovirus exposure and HLA in healthy donors. The CDR3 length is 18 residues. Germline lookup yields CDR1 SGDLS and CDR2 YYNGEE. V shed 2 bases, J shed 4 bases, and the junction held 11 bases outside the gene matches. The PCR was carried out with 60 Vbeta primers and 13 Jbeta primers. Sequencing used immunoSEQ multiplex PCR; TCRdb keeps in-frame clones, though not all of them. There are approximately 190,000 clones in the sample, with 6.5% held by the top ten. In the case of this clone: The antigen remains undetermined.

General study findings and limits: Indistinguishability led to the exclusion of some V segments, TRBV6-2 and TRBV6-3 included.

The chain is built from TRBV9 and TRBJ2-2, with 10 bases matching TRBD2. The sample comprised PBMCs. This clonotype originated in a man aged 30 to 45 in good health and CMV-seronegative. The CDR3, as DNA: TGTGCCAGCAGCGTCGGGCTAGCGGGAGAAATAAGCACCGGGGAGCTGTTTTTT. Translating it yields CASSVGLAGEISTGELFF.